The 24 T cell receptor beta chains below were found in one sample sequenced in a study of cytomegalovirus exposure and HLA in healthy donors. 60 Vbeta and 13 Jbeta primers were used in PCR. Clones were read by immunoSEQ multiplex PCR, and TCRdb kept only the in-frame ones, dropping some. The top ten clones hold 2% to 2.5% of a sample with 85,000 to 130,000 clones, about 75% of them seen once. The sample consisted of PBMCs. Receptor source: a man in his forties in good health and CMV-seronegative.

V is TRBV6-1 and J is TRBJ2-5; 9 bases match TRBD1. V was clipped by 4 bases and J by 3 bases; unmatched bases: 6. This CDR3 is 15 amino acids long. Per the germline V gene, CDR1 is MNHNS and CDR2 is SASEGT. This CDR3 reads CASSVRQGVKETQYF. CDR3 in DNA: TGTGCCAGCAGTGTCCGACAGGGGGTCAAAGAGACCCAGTACTTC.

V usage is TRBV15 and J usage is TRBJ1-4; D might be TRBD1 (6 bases). Germline V gene data show CDR1 as LNHNV and CDR2 as YYDKDF (reference sequence). With 0 bases removed from V and 3 bases from J, the gap between germline ends came to 14 bases. CDR3 length equals 17 residues. This chain's CDR3 is CATSRDPQGRANEKLFF. The CDR3 DNA is TGTGCCACCAGCAGAGATCCCCAGGGGAGGGCTAATGAAAAACTGTTTTTT.

The chain joins TRBV5-6 to TRBJ1-5; TRBD1 aligns across 9 bases. The J segment lost 0 bases and the V segment lost 2 bases, leaving 6 bases of the junction unmatched. The CDR3 length is 17 residues. Looked up from germline, CDR1 is SGHDT and CDR2 is YYEEEE. In DNA, the CDR3 is TGTGCCAGCAGCTTCTATGGACAGGGGTATAGCAATCAGCCCCAGCATTTT. Translated, it gives CASSFYGQGYSNQPQHF.

CDR3 sequence (DNA): TGTGCCAGCAGTGAAGCGCGGGGTACCACTCGGGAGACCCAGTACTTC. Residues: CASSEARGTTRETQYF. The V and J genes are TRBV6-1 and TRBJ2-5, with D perhaps TRBD2 (6 bases). The V end lost 0 bases, the J end lost 5 bases, and 16 bases lay between the germline ends. The germline CDR1 and CDR2 sequences are MNHNS and SASEGT. There are 16 residues in the CDR3.

The rearrangement links TRBV7-9 to TRBJ1-3; TRBD1 agrees at 8 bases. The CDR3 spans 16 residues. Germline V gene lookup returns CDR1 SEHNR and CDR2 FQNEAQ (reference sequence). V shed 5 bases, J shed 2 bases, and the junction held 8 bases outside the gene matches. CDR3 in DNA: TGTGCCAGCAGCCCCCGGACAGGGTTCGCTGGAAACACCATATATTTT. It codes for CASSPRTGFAGNTIYF. Full variable domain (rest looked up from reference TRBV7-9 and TRBJ1-3): DTGVSQNPRHKITKRGQNVTFRCDPISEHNRLYWYRQTLGQGPEFLTYFQNEAQLEKSRLLSDRFSAERPKGSFSTLEIQRTEQGDSAMYLCASSPRTGFAGNTIYFGEGSWLTVV.

The V call is TRBV5-1, the J call TRBJ2-5; possibly TRBD1 for D (6 bases). CDR3 length: 14 amino acids. Germline CDR1 reads SGHRS; CDR2 reads YFSETQ. The V end was cut by 0 bases, the J end by 3 bases, with 9 bases between. CDR3 DNA: TGCGCCAGCAGCTTGGAGGCAGGGGAAGAGACCCAGTACTTC. Translation gives CASSLEAGEETQYF.

The gene calls are TRBV2 and TRBJ1-6, with 7 nucleotides matching TRBD1. Germline CDR1 reads SNHLY; CDR2 reads FYNNEI. Losses at the gene ends were 6 bases for V and 6 bases for J; bases not matched to a gene: 14. The CDR3 runs to 17 residues. The CDR3 reads CASRDGASTGLNSPLHF. The CDR3, as DNA: TGTGCCAGCAGAGACGGAGCTTCGACAGGGCTTAATTCACCCCTCCACTTT.

With respect to this clone: An end of the junction does not agree with germline; a read error may underlie this. Other DNA sequences from this sample encode an identical CDR3 as well. The chain recombines TRBV7-9 with TRBJ1-1, with a weak D call TRBD1 (5 bases). The V gene's germline CDR1 is SEHNR and CDR2 FQNEAQ (reference sequence). The CDR3 is 14 amino acids. CDR3 bases: TGTGCCAGCAGCTCTCAGGGAAGGAGTACTGAGGCTTTCTTT. It translates to CASSSQGRSTEAFF.

Turning to this clone: At one boundary the junction diverges from the germline segment, which might be a read error. The CDR3 sequence is CASSLERTNYGHTF. CDR3 nucleotides: TGTGCCAGCAGCTTAGAACGGACTAACTATGGCCACACCTTC. This chain joins TRBV7-9 and TRBJ1-2; D remains ambiguous. The CDR3 runs to 14 residues. Per the germline V gene, CDR1 is SEHNR and CDR2 is FQNEAQ (reference sequence).

V usage is TRBV5-5 and J usage is TRBJ1-2; the match to TRBD1 covers 9 bases. Trimming removed 4 bases from V and 2 bases from J; junction bases left unmatched: 6. Germline CDR1 and CDR2: SGHKS and YYEKEE (reference sequence). The CDR3 contains 15 residues. The CDR3 loop reads CASSLSGTGNYGYTF. CDR3 DNA sequence: TGTGCCAGCAGCCTCTCCGGGACAGGGAACTATGGCTACACCTTC.

This clone has only a few counts. The DNA of the CDR3 is TGTGCCAGCAGCTCCGGGACAGGAGATGGCTACACCTTC. It yields the protein CASSSGTGDGYTF. The V gene is TRBV13, the J gene TRBJ1-2, with 8 bases lining up with TRBD1. The trim removed 4 bases at V and 6 bases at J, leaving 4 bases unmatched. Germline CDR1 PRHDT, CDR2 FYEKMQ (reference sequence). The CDR3 spans 13 residues.

This chain links TRBV19 with TRBJ2-7; 10 bases are a match to TRBD2. Germline V lookup: CDR1 LNHDA, CDR2 SQIVND (reference sequence). The CDR3 contains 13 residues. Trimming cost V 4 bases and J 6 bases; bases outside gene matches: 3. In DNA form, the CDR3 reads TGTGCCAGTAGTACCGGACTAGCGGCCGAGCAGTACTTC. Its protein product is CASSTGLAAEQYF.

This clone appeared a few times. V usage is TRBV14 and J usage is TRBJ1-1; D perhaps matches TRBD1 (6 bases). V was pared by 1 base and J by 0 bases, with 12 bases between. The CDR3 consists of 16 residues. Germline V gene data show CDR1 as SGHDN and CDR2 as FVKESK. The CDR3 DNA reads TGTGCCAGCAGCCAAGGGGGGCGAGGGGTGAACACTGAAGCTTTCTTT. Residues: CASSQGGRGVNTEAFF.

The chain is built from TRBV11-2 and TRBJ1-1; D is undetermined. V was pared by 2 bases and J by 4 bases, with 14 bases between. The length of the CDR3 is 15 residues. Germline V gene sequence: CDR1 SGHAT, CDR2 FQNNGV. CDR3 in amino acids: CASSLNGGLITEAFF. Here the CDR3 DNA reads TGTGCCAGCAGCTTAAACGGAGGGCTGATCACTGAAGCTTTCTTT.

The chain recombines TRBV2 with TRBJ2-1, with 8 bases fitting TRBD1. The CDR3 runs 15 residues. Losses at the gene ends were 8 bases for V and 4 bases for J; bases not matched to a gene: 10. The germline gives CDR1 SNHLY, CDR2 FYNNEI. The CDR3 loop is CASCRDRGNYNEQFF. The CDR3 nucleotides read TGTGCCAGCTGCCGAGACAGGGGAAATTACAATGAGCAGTTCTTC.

Only a few counts were recorded for this clone. Other nucleotide sequences in the sample specify the same CDR3. The gene calls are TRBV7-9 and TRBJ1-4; tentative D call: TRBD1 (6 bases). Between the trimmed V and J ends, which lost 5 bases and 5 bases, there was a span of 12 bases. CDR1 is SEHNR, CDR2 FQNEAQ, per germline (reference sequence). CDR3 length: 14 residues. The CDR3 nucleotides are TGTGCCAGCAGCCCCGGACAGAGCAATGAAAAACTGTTTTTT. It specifies CASSPGQSNEKLFF.

V is TRBV28 and J is TRBJ1-2, with 7 nucleotides matching TRBD1. Germline assignment: CDR1 MDHEN and CDR2 SYDVKM. There are 18 residues in the CDR3. V lost 3 bases, J lost 4 bases, and 17 bases stayed unmatched. In nucleotides, the CDR3 is TGTGCCAGCAGTTTGTTACGGATAGTACAGGGGTCTGGCTATGGCTACACCTTC. Residues: CASSLLRIVQGSGYGYTF.

The chain links TRBV6-6 to TRBJ2-7, with 7 bases that match TRBD2. Trimming at V came to 5 bases and at J to 1 base, leaving 8 bases not matched to a gene. This CDR3 is built from 15 residues. CDR1 MNHNY and CDR2 SVGAGI come from the germline V gene (reference sequence). The DNA for the CDR3 is TGTGCCAGCAGTCCGGCTCTGGGAGGGTCCTACGAGCAGTACTTC. This translates into CASSPALGGSYEQYF.

A word on this clone: Different DNA sequences within this sample yield the same CDR3. This sequence joins TRBV11-3 and TRBJ2-1, with 13 bases that match TRBD2. CDR1 is SGHNT, CDR2 YENEEA, per germline. CDR3 length: 15 residues. The V and J ends lost 6 bases and 9 bases, in that order; junction bases with no gene match: 8. The CDR3 region is CASSSTSGGATEQFF. The CDR3, as DNA: TGTGCCAGCAGTTCTACTAGCGGGGGGGCCACTGAGCAGTTCTTC. Full variable domain (missing parts from reference TRBV11-3 and TRBJ2-1): EAGVVQSPRYKIIEKKQPVAFWCNPISGHNTLYWYLQNLGQGPELLIRYENEEAVDDSQLPKDRFSAERLKGVDSTLKIQPAELGDSAVYLCASSSTSGGATEQFFGPGTRLTVL.

V gene TRBV6-6 combines with J gene TRBJ1-5; TRBD1 is a possible D gene (6 bases). CDR1 MNHNY and CDR2 SVGAGI come from the germline V gene (reference sequence). The CDR3 spans 16 residues. V shed 7 bases and J shed 0 bases, with 16 bases lying between them. Here the CDR3 DNA reads TGTGCCAGCAATCCGCCGGGACAAGATAGCAATCAGCCCCAGCATTTT. It encodes CASNPPGQDSNQPQHF.

The J gene is TRBJ2-7, the V gene TRBV19; D is perhaps TRBD1 (5 bases). Germline lookup yields CDR1 LNHDA and CDR2 SQIVND (reference sequence). Trimming pared 2 bases from V and 0 bases from J, leaving 5 bases between. This CDR3 is built from 13 residues. The CDR3 nucleotides read TGTGCCAGTAGTATACAGGGCTCCTACGAGCAGTACTTC. Its translation: CASSIQGSYEQYF.

V gene TRBV5-4 combines with J gene TRBJ2-2; D is ambiguous. This CDR3 has 15 amino acids. V gave up 4 bases and J gave up 1 base, with 11 bases separating them. Germline CDR1 is SGHNT and CDR2 is YYREEE (reference sequence). CDR3 sequence: CASSLDPRNTGELFF. CDR3 nucleotides: TGTGCCAGCAGCCTCGATCCGAGGAACACCGGGGAGCTGTTTTTT.

The CDR3, as DNA: TGTGCCAGCAGTACAGGGGGCGGCTCCTACGAGCAGTACTTC. Protein sequence: CASSTGGGSYEQYF. The J gene is TRBJ2-5, the V gene TRBV6-5; TRBD1 matches at 9 bases. The DNA end favors TRBJ2-7, so the J call may be wrong. The CDR3 loop spans 14 amino acids. CDR1 MNHEY and CDR2 SVGAGI come from the germline V gene.

The genes are TRBV4-1 and TRBJ2-7; a possible D gene is TRBD2 (6 bases). Germline V gene lookup returns CDR1 MGHRA and CDR2 YSYEKL. The CDR3 runs to 15 residues. The V and J ends lost 2 bases and 3 bases respectively, with 14 bases between them. The CDR3 is CASSQNRDSNYEQYF. CDR3 nucleotides: TGCGCCAGCAGCCAAAACCGGGACTCCAACTACGAGCAGTACTTC.